The 27 T cell receptor beta chains presented below share a single source sample, sequenced in a study of T cell changes during pregnancy in multiple sclerosis. The protocol was immunoSEQ multiplex PCR, while the TCRdb copy is restricted to in-frame clones and leaves out a portion. This table has 25,000 to 30,000 clones, 89% appearing once. Sequences were derived from CD4+ T cells from peripheral blood mononuclear cells, sampled in the second trimester of pregnancy. These receptors came from a female donor with multiple sclerosis, enrolled in a pregnancy study.

The J gene is TRBJ1-3, the V gene TRBV2; 8 bases align to TRBD1. Germline V gene data show CDR1 as SNHLY and CDR2 as FYNNEI. Unmatched junction bases numbered 9, after V lost 7 bases and J lost 7 bases. The CDR3 is 14 residues long. The CDR3 protein is CASTRTGIRNTIYF. As DNA, the CDR3 is TGTGCCAGCACTAGGACAGGGATCAGGAACACCATATATTTT.

This chain uses TRBV5-4 with TRBJ2-3; no definite D call. The V and J ends lost 2 bases and 9 bases respectively, with 16 bases between them. The CDR3 totals 14 residues. CDR1 SGHNT and CDR2 YYREEE come from the germline V gene (reference sequence). CDR3 nucleotide sequence: TGTGCCAGCAGCTTAACCCGAAGTGTGGGCACGCAGTATTTT. It specifies CASSLTRSVGTQYF.

The chain couples TRBV4-1 to TRBJ2-6, with 7 bases that match TRBD2. Germline loops: CDR1 MGHRA, CDR2 YSYEKL. The CDR3 sequence is 20 residues long. Losses at the gene ends were 4 bases for V and 1 base for J; bases not matched to a gene: 16. In DNA, the CDR3 is TGCGCCAGCAGCCGACGCAGGGACTACTGGGATAGGTCTGGGGCCAACGTCCTGACTTTC. This translates into CASSRRRDYWDRSGANVLTF.

The count of this clone is one. V and J are TRBV7-3 and TRBJ2-4; the match to TRBD2 covers 14 bases. The CDR3 totals 19 residues. Trimming removed 3 bases from V and 0 bases from J; junction bases left unmatched: 7. Germline V gene data show CDR1 as SGHTA and CDR2 as FQGTGA. CDR3 sequence (DNA): TGTGCCAGCAGCTTTTTGACTAGCGGGGGGGCCCTAGCCAAAAACATTCAGTACTTC. Translated, it gives CASSFLTSGGALAKNIQYF. The whole variable domain, filled in from reference TRBV7-3 and TRBJ2-4, reads GAGVSQTPSNKVTEKGKYVELRCDPISGHTALYWYRQSLGQGPEFLIYFQGTGAADDSGLPNDRFFAVRPEGSVSTLKIQRTERGDSAVYLCASSFLTSGGALAKNIQYFGAGTRLSVL.

The genes are TRBV5-1 and TRBJ2-2; perhaps TRBD2 as D (6 bases). V was trimmed by 4 bases and J by 7 bases, leaving 17 bases between them. CDR3 length equals 15 residues. Per germline, CDR1 SGHRS and CDR2 YFSETQ. As DNA, the CDR3 is TGCGCCAGCAGCCGAGTTGGAGGGAGGAGCGGGGAGCTGTTTTTT. This sequence encodes CASSRVGGRSGELFF. Full variable domain (outside the CDR3, taken from reference TRBV5-1 and TRBJ2-2): KAGVTQTPRYLIKTRGQQVTLSCSPISGHRSVSWYQQTPGQGLQFLFEYFSETQRNKGNFPGRFSGRQFSNSRSEMNVSTLELGDSALYLCASSRVGGRSGELFFGEGSRLTVL.

The chain combines TRBV7-9 with TRBJ2-7; weak D call: TRBD2 (7 bases). The ends were cut back, 7 bases at V and 2 bases at J, with 12 bases in the middle. Germline V gene data show CDR1 as SEHNR and CDR2 as FQNEAQ (reference sequence). This CDR3 contains 13 residues. In nucleotides, the CDR3 is TGTGCCAGCAATCGGGGGGCCCCCTACGAGCAGTACTTC. Translated: CASNRGAPYEQYF.

The chain combines TRBV5-1 with TRBJ2-7; possibly TRBD2 for D (6 bases). The germline V gene has CDR1 SGHRS and CDR2 YFSETQ. Trimming cost V 0 bases and J 3 bases, with 19 bases left between them. The CDR3 runs 17 residues. The CDR3 sequence: CASSLGPSPFGGYEQYF. CDR3 sequence (DNA): TGCGCCAGCAGCTTGGGCCCTAGTCCGTTCGGGGGCTACGAGCAGTACTTC.

This chain links TRBV9 with TRBJ2-3; TRBD1 agrees at 7 bases. CDR1 SGDLS and CDR2 YYNGEE come from the germline V gene. This CDR3 has 14 residues. After removal of 3 bases from V and 2 bases from J, the junction contained 3 bases not matched to a gene. CDR3 in amino acids: CASSARGPTDTQYF. CDR3 DNA sequence: TGTGCCAGCAGCGCAAGGGGGCCCACAGATACGCAGTATTTT. The full variable domain, its missing parts supplied by reference TRBV9 and TRBJ2-3, is DSGVTQTPKHLITATGQRVTLRCSPRSGDLSVYWYQQSLDQGLQFLIQYYNGEERAKGNILERFSAQQFPDLHSELNLSSLELGDSALYFCASSARGPTDTQYFGPGTRLTVL.

The chain is built from TRBV5-1 and TRBJ1-2, with D tentatively TRBD1 (6 bases). V lost 7 bases, J lost 4 bases, and 20 bases lay in between. Germline CDR1 and CDR2: SGHRS and YFSETQ. This CDR3 has 15 amino acids. The CDR3 nucleotides are TGCGCCAGCGCCCCCATTGGGGACACAGTCTATGGCTACACCTTC. Its protein product is CASAPIGDTVYGYTF.

The chain links TRBV7-9 to TRBJ1-6; 8 bases are a match to TRBD1. Per germline, CDR1 SEHNR and CDR2 FQNEAQ (reference sequence). After removal of 5 bases from V and 8 bases from J, the junction contained 8 bases not matched to a gene. This CDR3 is 15 amino acids long. In nucleotides, the CDR3 is TGTGCCAGCAGCCCCAGGACAGGGTGGGATTCACCCCTCCACTTT. It translates to CASSPRTGWDSPLHF.

CDR3 protein: CATRDRPINEKLFF. The CDR3 DNA reads as TGTGCCACGAGGGACAGGCCGATCAATGAAAAACTGTTTTTT. The chain combines TRBV15 with TRBJ1-4; TRBD1 matches at 8 bases. Germline V gene data show CDR1 as LNHNV and CDR2 as YYDKDF (reference sequence). Trimming cost V 9 bases and J 5 bases; bases outside gene matches: 8. CDR3 size: 14 residues.

The V gene is TRBV28, the J gene TRBJ2-7; weak D call: TRBD1 (5 bases). Germline V gene lookup returns CDR1 MDHEN and CDR2 SYDVKM. The V end lost 9 bases, the J end lost 2 bases, and 14 bases lay between the germline ends. The CDR3 totals 13 residues. CDR3 in DNA: TGTGCCAGTAAAAGGGGCGTCGCCTACGAGCAGTACTTC. Translated: CASKRGVAYEQYF.

The rearrangement uses TRBV30 and TRBJ1-2; a possible D gene is TRBD1 (5 bases). V was shortened by 0 bases and J by 4 bases, with 9 bases between the two germline ends. The length of the CDR3 is 13 residues. Germline lookup yields CDR1 GTSNPN and CDR2 SVGIG (reference sequence). This chain's CDR3 is CAWSVGGTYGYTF. CDR3 DNA: TGTGCCTGGAGTGTGGGGGGAACCTATGGCTACACCTTC.

A single count supports this clone. The chain is built from TRBV18 and TRBJ2-7; D is possibly TRBD1 (5 bases). Germline lookup yields CDR1 KGHSH and CDR2 LQKENI. This CDR3 is built from 13 residues. The V end was cut by 7 bases, the J end by 1 base, with 11 bases between. The CDR3 region is CASFSGSSYEQYF. The CDR3 DNA follows: TGTGCCAGCTTTTCAGGGTCATCCTACGAGCAGTACTTC.

The gene calls are TRBV5-6 and TRBJ2-7; D possibly corresponds to TRBD1 (5 bases). The V gene's germline CDR1 is SGHDT and CDR2 YYEEEE. V lost 0 bases and J lost 3, with 13 bases in between. This CDR3 region has 15 residues. The CDR3 DNA reads TGTGCCAGCAGCTTGGTTCCAGGGCAGGGCTACGAGCAGTACTTC. Encoded protein: CASSLVPGQGYEQYF.

J is TRBJ2-7 and V is TRBV7-2, with 12 positions matching TRBD2. V lost 7 bases, J lost 3 bases, and 10 bases stayed unmatched. The CDR3 contains 16 residues. From germline, CDR1 is SGHTA and CDR2 FQGNSA. The CDR3, as DNA: TGTGCCAGCACAAAGTATTCTAGCGGGGGGGTCTACGAGCAGTACTTC. Encoded protein: CASTKYSSGGVYEQYF.

The chain links TRBV7-9 to TRBJ2-7; 7 bases line up with TRBD2. This CDR3 comprises 18 residues. CDR1 is SEHNR and CDR2 is FQNEAQ in the germline V gene (reference sequence). V dropped 4 bases and J dropped 1; count of bases not matched to a gene: 16. Here the CDR3 DNA reads TGTGCCAGCAGCTATGGCCCGAAAACCGGGACTAAGTCCTACGAGCAGTACTTC. Residues: CASSYGPKTGTKSYEQYF.

The rearrangement links TRBV2 to TRBJ2-2, with TRBD1 as a possible D gene (6 bases). Germline V gene data show CDR1 as SNHLY and CDR2 as FYNNEI. V lost 5 bases to trimming and J lost 3 bases, with 13 bases between them. This CDR3 contains 15 residues. The CDR3 region is CASSPRTADTGELFF. In nucleotides, the CDR3 is TGTGCCAGCAGTCCCCGGACAGCCGACACCGGGGAGCTGTTTTTT. The variable domain in full, with the rest retrieved from reference TRBV2 and TRBJ2-2, is EPEVTQTPSHQVTQMGQEVILRCVPISNHLYFYWYRQILGQKVEFLVSFYNNEISEKSEIFDDQFSVERPDGSNFTLKIRSTKLEDSAMYFCASSPRTADTGELFFGEGSRLTVL.

The chain carries TRBV5-4 and TRBJ1-2; D uncertain. Germline V gives CDR1 SGHNT, CDR2 YYREEE (reference sequence). Trimming cost V 0 bases and J 3 bases, with 21 bases left between them. The CDR3 has 18 residues. This chain's CDR3 is CASSLGGGSGLLDYGYTF. The CDR3 nucleotides read TGTGCCAGCAGCTTGGGAGGCGGGTCAGGACTCCTTGACTATGGCTACACCTTC.

The chain carries TRBV7-3 and TRBJ1-1; D gene unclear. Trimming pared 2 bases from V and 1 base from J, leaving 8 bases between. There are 14 residues in the CDR3. The germline V gene has CDR1 SGHTA and CDR2 FQGTGA. For the CDR3, the DNA is TGTGCCAGCAGCTTAGGTCCAGAGAACACTGAAGCTTTCTTT. Translation: CASSLGPENTEAFF.

The chain joins TRBV10-2 to TRBJ1-5, with D uncertain. CDR1 is WSHSY and CDR2 is SAAADI in the germline V gene. V lost 3 bases and J 5 bases, leaving 5 bases between the germline ends. CDR3 length: 12 residues. The CDR3 is CASSEADQPQHF. CDR3 DNA sequence: TGCGCCAGCAGTGAAGCGGATCAGCCCCAGCATTTT.

The chain combines TRBV6-5 with TRBJ1-1; 8 nucleotides agree with TRBD1. This CDR3 is built from 14 residues. The V and J ends lost 5 bases and 4 bases, in that order; junction bases with no gene match: 6. CDR1 and CDR2 (germline): MNHEY, SVGAGI. CDR3 in amino acids: CASSVLDRGTEAFF. The CDR3 DNA follows: TGTGCCAGCAGTGTACTCGACAGGGGCACTGAAGCTTTCTTT.

This rearrangement joins TRBV5-1 to TRBJ1-5, with D unclear. The germline V gene encodes CDR1 SGHRS and CDR2 YFSETQ. The V gene lost 0 bases and the J gene lost 3 bases, with 4 bases spanning the gap. The CDR3 has 13 residues. CDR3 in DNA: TGCGCCAGCAGCTTGGGACTCAATCAGCCCCAGCATTTT. Translating it yields CASSLGLNQPQHF.

In its sample, this clone was seen once. The chain combines TRBV2 with TRBJ1-2; D may be TRBD1 (5 bases). Trimming shortened V by 8 bases and J by 4 bases, and 11 bases separated the two germline ends. Germline CDR1 reads SNHLY; CDR2 reads FYNNEI. The CDR3 runs to 12 residues. The CDR3 DNA reads TGTGCCAGCGGGGTCGGGGGCTATGGCTACACCTTC. Residues: CASGVGGYGYTF.

This chain links TRBV19 with TRBJ2-1; a weak D match, TRBD2 (5 bases). Deletions cut 2 bases from V and 0 bases from J, with 5 bases between. CDR3 size: 14 residues. Per the germline V gene, CDR1 is LNHDA and CDR2 is SQIVND (reference sequence). The CDR3 nucleotides read TGTGCCAGTAGTATACTAGCCTCCTACAATGAGCAGTTCTTC. This gives the protein CASSILASYNEQFF.

The gene calls are TRBV7-9 and TRBJ1-1, with 9 bases identical to TRBD1. The trim removed 6 bases at V and 2 bases at J, leaving 7 bases unmatched. The CDR3 loop spans 15 amino acids. Germline CDR1 and CDR2: SEHNR and FQNEAQ (reference sequence). The CDR3 nucleotides are TGTGCCAGCAGGTTACTACAGGGGGCCAACACTGAAGCTTTCTTT. It encodes CASRLLQGANTEAFF. The full variable domain, completed using reference TRBV7-9 and TRBJ1-1, is DTGVSQNPRHKITKRGQNVTFRCDPISEHNRLYWYRQTLGQGPEFLTYFQNEAQLEKSRLLSDRFSAERPKGSFSTLEIQRTEQGDSAMYLCASRLLQGANTEAFFGQGTRLTVV.

This clone was detected once. The chain joins TRBV5-1 to TRBJ2-7, with D possibly TRBD1 on 5 matching bases. CDR1 is SGHRS and CDR2 is YFSETQ in the germline V gene. The CDR3 extends over 15 amino acids. The V end was cut by 2 bases, the J end by 5 bases, with 17 bases between. The CDR3 DNA sequence: TGCGCCAGCAGCTTTCGCCCCGCCGTAGGGGACGAGCAGTACTTC. Amino acids: CASSFRPAVGDEQYF.